This is a list of T cell receptor beta chains from one sample in a study of blood T cell repertoires in COVID-19. Data came from immunoSEQ multiplex PCR; TCRdb stores just in-frame clones and leaves some out. The table includes 130,000 or so clones, about 86% detected once. The source material was peripheral blood. The receptors were gathered from a woman in her sixties or seventies with acute or convalescent COVID-19. CDR3s include the opening cysteine and the closing phenylalanine or tryptophan. Fields, in order: clone size, D gene, J gene, CDR3 length, V gene, CDR3 protein, CDR3 DNA. The D gene is left open where the match is weak. The listing skips clone size in some rows; elsewhere it reads once, few, many or a size class.

- TRBD1 TRBJ1-4 14 TRBV6-5 CASRGQGSGEKLFF TGTGCCAGCAGGGGACAGGGGAGCGGTGAAAAACTGTTTTTT
few TRBD1 TRBJ1-2 15 TRBV5-4 CASTPRQGANYGYTF TGTGCCAGCACCCCCAGACAGGGCGCTAACTATGGCTACACCTTC
- TRBD1 TRBJ1-4 14 TRBV30 CAWTKTGGNEKLFF TGTGCCTGGACGAAGACAGGGGGGAATGAAAAACTGTTTTTT
once TRBD1 TRBJ2-2 18 TRBV10-3 CAISEPEDRAATTGELFF TGTGCCATCAGTGAGCCTGAAGACAGGGCCGCCACCACCGGGGAGCTGTTTTTT
- - TRBJ1-2 13 TRBV11-2 CASSLMQGSGYTF TGTGCCAGCAGCTTAATGCAGGGAAGCGGCTACACCTTC
- - TRBJ2-7 13 TRBV5-1 CASSRESVYEQYF TGCGCCAGCAGCCGCGAGTCGGTATACGAGCAGTACTTC
- TRBD1 TRBJ1-2 14 TRBV7-8 CASSEGTGGIGYTF TGTGCCAGCAGCGAAGGGACAGGGGGGATTGGCTACACCTTC
- - TRBJ1-2 17 TRBV24-1 CATSGWLAGPNNYGYTF TGTGCCACCAGTGGATGGTTGGCAGGTCCCAATAACTATGGCTACACCTTC
- - TRBJ1-2 13 TRBV27 CASSFGEGYGYTF TGTGCCAGCAGTTTTGGGGAGGGCTATGGCTACACCTTC
- - TRBJ1-1 15 TRBV28 CASSLAGRTNTEAFF TGTGCCAGCAGTTTGGCGGGAAGGACGAACACTGAAGCTTTCTTT
- TRBD2 TRBJ2-2 17 TRBV7-6 CASSPFGGLEWGGELFF TGTGCCAGCAGCCCTTTTGGGGGACTAGAATGGGGCGGGGAGCTGTTTTTT
- - TRBJ2-7 13 TRBV7-9 CASSEPGAYEQYF TGTGCCAGCAGCGAACCGGGAGCCTACGAGCAGTACTTC
- TRBD2 TRBJ2-3 17 TRBV7-8 CASSSLRGLGGSDTQYF TGTGCCAGCAGCTCACTTAGGGGACTAGGAGGTTCAGATACGCAGTATTTT
- - TRBJ2-7 15 TRBV7-6 CASSIYRELTYEQYF TGTGCCAGCAGCATATACCGGGAGCTAACCTACGAGCAGTACTTC
- - TRBJ2-3 15 TRBV30 CAWSQGGGAQDTQYF TGTGCCTGGAGCCAAGGGGGTGGAGCACAAGATACGCAGTATTTT
- TRBD1 TRBJ1-1 15 TRBV7-9 CASTLTGGWNTEAFF TGTGCCAGCACCCTGACAGGGGGCTGGAACACTGAAGCTTTCTTT
- - TRBJ1-2 16 TRBV28 CASSIPRGGSSYGYTF TGTGCCAGCAGTATACCCCGGGGAGGCTCATCCTATGGCTACACCTTC
- TRBD2 TRBJ2-7 15 TRBV5-4 CASSLMSSGVYEQYF TGTGCCAGCAGCTTGATGTCTAGCGGGGTCTACGAGCAGTACTTC
- - TRBJ1-1 13 TRBV12-3/TRBV12-4 CASSLQGNTEAFF TGTGCCAGCAGTCTACAGGGGAACACTGAAGCTTTCTTT
- - TRBJ2-7 15 TRBV9 CASSVTGESSYEQYF TGTGCCAGCAGCGTAACCGGGGAGAGCTCCTACGAGCAGTACTTC
- - TRBJ2-7 14 TRBV5-1 CASSLRQGSYEQYF TGCGCCAGCAGCTTACGGCAGGGCTCCTACGAGCAGTACTTC
- - TRBJ2-7 13 TRBV19 CASSGGHPYEQYF TGTGCCAGTAGTGGGGGACACCCCTACGAGCAGTACTTC
- - TRBJ2-7 15 TRBV10-1 CASSESRLVDTEQYF TGCGCCAGCAGTGAGTCTAGGCTAGTGGACACCGAGCAGTACTTC
- - TRBJ1-2 14 TRBV7-2 CASSLDVADYGYTF TGTGCCAGCAGCTTAGATGTGGCAGACTATGGCTACACCTTC
few TRBD1 TRBJ2-7 16 TRBV5-1 CASSLTQWTGIGEQYF TGCGCCAGCAGCCTAACCCAATGGACAGGGATTGGCGAGCAGTACTTC
- TRBD1 TRBJ1-1 14 TRBV4-1 CASSQDQGVTEAFF TGCGCCAGCAGCCAAGACCAGGGGGTGACTGAAGCTTTCTTT
- TRBD1 TRBJ1-1 14 TRBV30 CAWSHPGTVTEAFF TGTGCCTGGAGCCACCCCGGGACAGTCACTGAAGCTTTCTTT
few - TRBJ1-6 15 TRBV11-1 CASSEGVWQFSPLHF TGTGCCAGCAGCGAGGGGGTATGGCAATTTTCACCCCTCCACTTT
- TRBD1 TRBJ2-1 16 TRBV9 CASSGTTGGTYNEQFF TGTGCCAGCAGCGGCACTACAGGGGGAACATACAATGAGCAGTTCTTC
- - TRBJ1-2 14 TRBV14 CASSQVSVLWGYTF TGTGCCAGCAGCCAAGTCAGCGTCCTCTGGGGCTACACCTTC
- TRBD2 TRBJ2-3 14 TRBV5-1 CASSPGTRADTQYF TGCGCCAGCAGCCCCGGGACTAGGGCGGATACGCAGTATTTT
- TRBD1 TRBJ1-1 13 TRBV5-1 CASSVDRVAEAFF TGCGCCAGCAGCGTCGACAGGGTCGCTGAAGCTTTCTTT
- TRBD1 TRBJ1-2 15 TRBV3-1/TRBV3-2 CASSQPGTGVYGYTF TGTGCCAGCAGTCAACCCGGGACAGGAGTCTATGGCTACACCTTC